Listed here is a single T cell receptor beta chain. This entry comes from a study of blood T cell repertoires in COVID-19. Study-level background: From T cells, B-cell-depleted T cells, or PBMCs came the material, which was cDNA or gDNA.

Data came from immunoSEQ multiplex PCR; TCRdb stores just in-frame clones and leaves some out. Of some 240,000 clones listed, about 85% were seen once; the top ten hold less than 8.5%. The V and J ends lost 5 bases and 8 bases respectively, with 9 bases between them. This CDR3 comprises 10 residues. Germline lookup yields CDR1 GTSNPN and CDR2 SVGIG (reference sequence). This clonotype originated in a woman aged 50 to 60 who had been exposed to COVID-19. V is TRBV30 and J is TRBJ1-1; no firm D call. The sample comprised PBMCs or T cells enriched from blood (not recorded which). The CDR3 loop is CAWGPREAFF. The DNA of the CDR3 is TGTGCCTGGGGGCCCCGAGAAGCTTTCTTT.